A selection of T cell receptor beta chains follows, all from one sample in a study of shared clonotypes between healthy human individuals. The table came from immunoSEQ multiplex PCR; TCRdb's copy has only in-frame clones and leaves some out. The sample carries about 690,000 clones, roughly 91% recorded once. Material for sequencing was memory CD8+ T cells from PBMCs. The source of these receptors is a man aged 18 to 29 in good health. Some clones in this sample may be carry-over from other donors' samples. The CDR3 runs from the conserved cysteine through the conserved F or W. A D gene is named only where the DNA matches it firmly. Size values are once, few and many counts, or a class for expanded clones, and some rows have none.

v_gene,j_gene,d_gene,abundance,CDR3nt,CDR3aa
TRBV25-1,TRBJ1-1,NA,NA,TGTGCCAGCGGACAGACCACTGAAGCTTTCTTT,CASGQTTEAFF
TRBV19,TRBJ1-1,TRBD1,NA,TGTGCCAGTAGGCTTGACAGGGGGTTCTTGAACACTGAAGCTTTCTTT,CASRLDRGFLNTEAFF
TRBV19,TRBJ2-7,NA,once,TGTGCCAGTAGTTGGACGGGTCCCTCCTACGAGCAGTACTTC,CASSWTGPSYEQYF
TRBV2,TRBJ2-1,NA,NA,TGTGCCAGCAGTTTTCAGGACAGCGGAAATGAGCAGTTCTTC,CASSFQDSGNEQFF
TRBV13,TRBJ1-2,NA,once,TGTGCCAGCAGCGCCGACATCGACCGGGAAAACTATGGCTACACCTTC,CASSADIDRENYGYTF
TRBV10-2,TRBJ2-7,TRBD1,NA,TGCGCCAGCGGGACAGGGTCCTACGAGCAGTACTTC,CASGTGSYEQYF
TRBV11-2,TRBJ2-3,TRBD2,NA,TGTGCCAGCAGCTTAGAGCTAGCGGGAGGGGATACGCAGTATTTT,CASSLELAGGDTQYF
TRBV28,TRBJ2-7,TRBD1,once,TGTGCCAGCAGTGCGCCCGGGACAGGTTACGAGCAGTACTTC,CASSAPGTGYEQYF
TRBV7-9,TRBJ2-3,NA,NA,TGTGCCAGCAGCGCCCACCCCGGGACGGGACTCGGGTCGCAGTATTTT,CASSAHPGTGLGSQYF
TRBV9,TRBJ2-7,TRBD1,NA,TGTGCCAGCAGCTCGAGGGACAGGGGGGACTACGAGCAGTACTTC,CASSSRDRGDYEQYF
TRBV30,TRBJ2-7,NA,NA,TGTGCCTGGAGTGTAGGTGACTACGAGCAGTACTTC,CAWSVGDYEQYF
TRBV5-1,TRBJ2-7,TRBD1,NA,TGCGCCAGCAGCTGGGGACAGGGGCCTTCCTACGAGCAGTACTTC,CASSWGQGPSYEQYF
TRBV5-1,TRBJ2-1,TRBD2,NA,TGCGCCAGCAGCCCGGCCTTAGCGGGGGGATACAATGAGCAGTTCTTC,CASSPALAGGYNEQFF
TRBV4-1,TRBJ2-1,NA,NA,TGCGCCAGCAGCCAAGATGCCTTTAGGGGGATGGATGAGCAGTTCTTC,CASSQDAFRGMDEQFF
TRBV27,TRBJ2-1,TRBD2,NA,TGTGCCAGCGGCCCCCCCCTAGCGGGAGGATCGTGGAATGAGCAGTTCTTC,CASGPPLAGGSWNEQFF
TRBV7-9,TRBJ2-7,TRBD2,NA,TGTGCCAGCAGCCGACCCACCTCTAGCGGGAGCTCCTACGAGCAGTACTTC,CASSRPTSSGSSYEQYF
TRBV29-1,TRBJ2-7,NA,NA,TGCAGCGTTGCCCCAGTCGCACAGCCCTACGAGCAGTACTTC,CSVAPVAQPYEQYF
TRBV7-6,TRBJ2-7,NA,NA,TGTGCCAGCAGCCCGGGGGTAGGACCCTACGAGCAGTACTTC,CASSPGVGPYEQYF
TRBV18,TRBJ2-7,NA,NA,TGTGCCAGCTCACCTCAGGGAATTTCCTACGAGCAGTACTTC,CASSPQGISYEQYF
TRBV7-3,TRBJ2-1,NA,NA,TGTGCCAGCAGCTTGGGCAACAATGAGCAGTTCTTC,CASSLGNNEQFF
TRBV6-1,TRBJ1-1,NA,NA,TGTGCCCAATCCCACAGTAGGAACACTGAAGCTTTCTTT,CAQSHSRNTEAFF
TRBV6-6,TRBJ2-1,TRBD1,NA,TGTGCCAGCACCGCTGACAGGGGAAGCTACAATGAGCAGTTCTTC,CASTADRGSYNEQFF
TRBV15,TRBJ2-1,NA,NA,TGTGCCACCAGCAGAGGGGAAGAGACGGTAAAGCAGTTCTTC,CATSRGEETVKQFF
TRBV5-1,TRBJ2-7,NA,NA,TGCGCCAGCAGCTTGGGCTACTTC,CASSLGYF
TRBV19,TRBJ2-1,TRBD2,NA,TGTGCCAGTAGTATAGCGGGAGGGCCGAATGAGCAGTTCTTC,CASSIAGGPNEQFF
TRBV27,TRBJ2-3,NA,NA,TGTGCCAGCAGGGGACTCACCGTTACAGATACGCAGTATTTT,CASRGLTVTDTQYF
TRBV29-1,TRBJ1-2,NA,few,TGCAGCGCCCAATCGGACGGCTACACCTTC,CSAQSDGYTF
TRBV11-2,TRBJ2-2,NA,NA,TGTGCCAGCAGCCCAGGTCCCCCAGGGGCTGAAAGGAACACCGGGGAGCTGTTTTTT,CASSPGPPGAERNTGELFF
TRBV13,TRBJ2-7,TRBD2,NA,TGTGCCAGCAGCTTTAGGGCGGGAGCGGACGAGCAGTACTTC,CASSFRAGADEQYF
TRBV7-6,TRBJ2-1,NA,NA,TGTGCCAGCAGCTCAAGCGGAGGTGATGAGCAGTTCTTC,CASSSSGGDEQFF
TRBV6-5,TRBJ1-1,NA,NA,TGTGCCAGCAGTTACTCGAAGTGGCCCCTCGACGCAGCTTTCTTT,CASSYSKWPLDAAFF
TRBV27,TRBJ1-2,NA,NA,TGTGCCAGCAGTACGGGGACGACAGGTTTTGGCTACACCTTC,CASSTGTTGFGYTF
TRBV4-1,TRBJ2-1,NA,NA,TGCGCCAGCAGCCCCCAGCAGAGCTCCTACAATGAGCAGTTCTTC,CASSPQQSSYNEQFF
TRBV11-2,TRBJ2-1,TRBD2,NA,TGTGCCAGCAGCTGGGGACTAGCGGGGGATGAGCAGTTCTTC,CASSWGLAGDEQFF
TRBV11-2,TRBJ2-7,NA,NA,TGTGCCAGCAGCTTAGATAGGTCGGGTTCCCACGAGCAGTACTTC,CASSLDRSGSHEQYF
TRBV7-9,TRBJ2-6,NA,NA,TGTGCCAGCAGCTTTATTGCAGGGGCCTCTGGGGCCAACGTCCTGACTTTC,CASSFIAGASGANVLTF
TRBV5-6,TRBJ1-6,TRBD1,NA,TGTGCCAGCAGCCTCCAGACAGGGATTTATTCACCCCTCCACTTT,CASSLQTGIYSPLHF
TRBV27,TRBJ2-3,NA,NA,TGTGCCAGCAGTTTAAATCCCAGCGGCAGCACAGATACGCAGTATTTT,CASSLNPSGSTDTQYF
TRBV13,TRBJ2-7,TRBD2,NA,TGTGCCAGCAGCCCAGGGACTAGCGGGAATTACGACGAGCAGTACTTC,CASSPGTSGNYDEQYF
TRBV15,TRBJ1-5,NA,NA,TGTGCCACCAGCCCCCGGGGTTATAGCAATCAGCCCCAGCATTTT,CATSPRGYSNQPQHF
TRBV6-1,TRBJ1-5,NA,few,TGTGCCAGCAGTGAAGGGGAGGGACATCAGCCCCAGCATTTT,CASSEGEGHQPQHF
TRBV4-1,TRBJ2-1,TRBD2,NA,TGCGCCAGCAGCCAATCTGGGGGACTAGCGGGAGTCAATGAGCAGTTCTTC,CASSQSGGLAGVNEQFF
TRBV21-1,TRBJ2-7,NA,NA,TGTGCCAGCAATAGACAGGGGGGTAACTACGAGCAGTACTTC,CASNRQGGNYEQYF
TRBV7-9,TRBJ2-7,NA,NA,TGTGCCAGCAGCCCCGACAGGAACTACGAGCAGTACTTC,CASSPDRNYEQYF
TRBV7-2,TRBJ2-1,TRBD2,NA,TGTGCCAGCAGCACGACTAGCCGGAGGGAAAATGAGCAGTTCTTC,CASSTTSRRENEQFF
TRBV27,TRBJ2-3,TRBD2,NA,TGTGCCAGCAGTTTATTTTGGCGGGAGGGCCTCGAGGACACAGATACGCAGTATTTT,CASSLFWREGLEDTDTQYF
TRBV6-5,TRBJ1-1,NA,few,TGTGCCAGCAGTTACTTTGAGAACATGTTTGAAGCTTTCTTT,CASSYFENMFEAFF
TRBV10-1,TRBJ2-3,NA,NA,TGCGCCAGCAGCCCGGCGGGGGATACGCAGTATTTT,CASSPAGDTQYF
TRBV27,TRBJ1-1,NA,NA,TGTGCCAGCACCCAGGGAGAGAACACTGAAGCTTTCTTT,CASTQGENTEAFF
TRBV7-8,TRBJ2-7,TRBD2,NA,TGTGCCAGCAGCTCCTTAGCGGGAGGTTTCTACGAGCAGTACTTC,CASSSLAGGFYEQYF
TRBV28,TRBJ2-7,NA,NA,TGTGCCTGCGAGAGTGTGTACGAGCAGTACTTC,CACESVYEQYF
TRBV4-1,TRBJ2-7,TRBD1,once,TGCGCCAGCAGCCAAGGGACAGGGGCTCCCTACGAGCAGTACTTC,CASSQGTGAPYEQYF
TRBV27,TRBJ1-2,TRBD1,NA,TGTGCCAGCAGTTTATCGATAAGAGGGGGCGACTCCTATGGCTACACCTTC,CASSLSIRGGDSYGYTF
TRBV10-3,TRBJ1-5,NA,NA,TGTGCCATCAGTGCGGGTAGCAATCAGCCCCAGCATTTT,CAISAGSNQPQHF
TRBV10-3,TRBJ2-3,NA,NA,TGTGCCATCAGTGAGCACTGGGGTAGGGAGGCGGGAGATACGCAGTATTTT,CAISEHWGREAGDTQYF
TRBV28,TRBJ1-5,NA,NA,TGTGCCAGCAGGCTCATATTTAACAGGGAACAAGGTCGCAATCAGCCCCAGCATTTT,CASRLIFNREQGRNQPQHF
TRBV7-9,TRBJ1-2,TRBD1,NA,TGTGCCAGCAGCTTAATTTATAGGGGGCGTGGTTATGGCTACACCTTC,CASSLIYRGRGYGYTF